This T cell receptor (beta chain) was captured in a study of vaccination effects on CD4 cells after COVID-19. Broader study findings: Late post-vaccination, clones induced by infection and those induced by vaccine underwent marked clonal contraction.

Profiling relied on immunoSEQ multiplex PCR, and the TCRdb table lists in-frame clones only, not all of them. The sample has around 30,000 clones; roughly 63% are singletons. Before sequencing took place, the ViraFEST assay used viral peptide pools to expand antigen-specific CD4+ T cells. CD4+ T cell isolation took place after less than 13 days of culture. The cohort was immunized with two doses of either the BNT162b2 or mRNA-1273 vaccine. PBMC were cultured at approximately 2 million per well with 9 to 10 IU/ml IL-2 and 9.5 to 10 ug/ml peptides. As regards this clone: Its antigen is not identified.

CDR3 length equals 12 residues. V was clipped by 0 bases and J by 13 bases; unmatched bases: 5. The germline gives CDR1 MNHEY, CDR2 SVGAGI. This sequence originates from a human donor who received a COVID-19 vaccine. Material: CD4+ T cells from PBMCs cultured with SARS-CoV-2 spike peptides, obtained after COVID-19 vaccination. The rearrangement links TRBV6-5 to TRBJ2-5; 7 bases are shared with TRBD2. In DNA form, the CDR3 reads TGTGCCAGCAGTTACTCCGCGGGGGTCCCGTACTTC. It yields the protein CASSYSAGVPYF.